This TCR beta chain was sequenced for a study of T cell responses to AZD1222 COVID-19 vaccine (dated by TCRdb to the early 2020s). For the wider study: AZD1222 recipients whose second dose came at about 4 weeks and those whose second dose came at about 12 weeks were combined into one group, since spike-specific TCR depth and breadth did not differ between the two schedules. A total of over 230 trial participants underwent TCR sequencing, of whom 200 to 220 received two doses of AZD1222 and about 26 received two doses of the MenACWY control vaccine. Enrollment into the trials was organized by age into subgroups of 18-55, 56-69 and 70-plus years, and those subgroups contained approximately 160, 26 and 62 TCR-sequenced participants, respectively.

The label giving this sample's time point can be read as: baseline before first vaccination. Vaccinee samples were obtained from the UK trials COV001 and COV002, which included a single-blind randomized controlled phase 2/3 trial of AZD1222 (ChAdOx1 nCoV-19) in healthy adults. For TCRbeta chain sequencing, PBMC samples were collected from trial participants at day 0 and at day 28 after the second dose. The CDR3 regions of human TCRbeta chains were subjected to immunosequencing. As for how the authors treated the data: TCRs in the repertoires were matched against a reference library of SARS-CoV-2-specific TCRs that had been generated with the MIRA antigen-specificity platform. Breadth was defined as the fraction of unique TCRs that were SARS-CoV-2-associated. Depth was defined as the fraction of total T cells that were SARS-CoV-2-associated. Using the MIRA data, each spike-specific TCR was mapped to the spike region that the TCR reacts to and placed in a CD4 or CD8 class. Log10-transformed breadth and depth values were compared by one-way ANOVA with Sidak's multiple comparisons tests. TCRdb retrieved this table from immuneACCESS and kept in-frame rearrangements only. Not all clones are present; in checked studies, unresolved V genes account for under half, and no reason is known for the remainder. Clone size and the V and J calls come from that table; the DNA yielded D and trimming. In all, the sample holds about 86,000 clones, and about nine tenths of those were seen once. Around 3% of the sample rests with the top ten.

Comments on this clone: This receptor's antigen is unknown. No much larger clone is present one base from it, and per-base qualities are unavailable.

CDR3 length: 14 amino acids, cysteine to phenylalanine. Just the 42-base CDR3 DNA is kept, in frame starting at base 1. The germline V gene (reference sequence) gives CDR1 as LGHDT and CDR2 as YNNKEL. From V the trimming removes 7 bases and from J it removes 13 bases, while the gene matches leave 13 bases of the junction unaccounted for. Findings and caveats that apply to the study as a whole: CD4 TCRs associated with the vaccine covered the entire spike protein, and the dominant responses were in regions 160-218 and 743-854. In the small 56-69-year group, the increase in depth fell short of significance, most likely because of low power. Epitopes outside the regions mutated in the B.1.351 and B.1.1.7 variants were reportedly recognized by nearly half of the unique spike-specific TCRs. Conclusions about previously exposed vaccinees are limited, since just a handful of AZD1222 recipients were seropositive for SARS-CoV-2 at baseline. Participants were mostly white British, with more females than males. The authors suggested clonal diversity may have been underestimated. After two AZD1222 doses, both the breadth and the depth of spike-specific TCRs were significantly higher than at day 0 and than in MenACWY recipients. Because no day 14 peak-response samples were available, the repertoires could be characterized only after the peak T cell response.

The chain employs TRBV3-1 (or the pseudogene TRBV3-2) and TRBJ1-4, with 9 middle bases fitting TRBD1. This material consisted of peripheral blood, taken on day 0 of AZD1222 vaccination. This receptor was identified in an adult in good health. The CDR3 amino acid sequence is: CASTDGQGLGRLFF. The sequenced DNA: TGTGCCAGCACTGACGGACAGGGGCTGGGAAGACTGTTTTTT.